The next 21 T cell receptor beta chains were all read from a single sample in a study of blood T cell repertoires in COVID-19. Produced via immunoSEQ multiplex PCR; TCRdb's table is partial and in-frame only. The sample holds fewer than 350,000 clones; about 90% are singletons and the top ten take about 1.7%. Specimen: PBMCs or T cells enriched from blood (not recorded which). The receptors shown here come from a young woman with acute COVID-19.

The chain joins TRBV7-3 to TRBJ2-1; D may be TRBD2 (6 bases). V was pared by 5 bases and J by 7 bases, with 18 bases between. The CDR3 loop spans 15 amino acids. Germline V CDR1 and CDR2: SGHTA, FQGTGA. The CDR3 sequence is CASSPPGTGVNEQFF. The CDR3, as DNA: TGTGCCAGCAGCCCCCCCGGGACTGGCGTGAATGAGCAGTTCTTC.

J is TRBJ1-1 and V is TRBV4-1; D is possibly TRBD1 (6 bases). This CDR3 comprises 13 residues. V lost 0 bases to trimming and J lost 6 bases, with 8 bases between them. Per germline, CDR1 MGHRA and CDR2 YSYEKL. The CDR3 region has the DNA TGCGCCAGCAGCCAAGATGGGGGCTCTGAAGCTTTCTTT. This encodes CASSQDGGSEAFF.

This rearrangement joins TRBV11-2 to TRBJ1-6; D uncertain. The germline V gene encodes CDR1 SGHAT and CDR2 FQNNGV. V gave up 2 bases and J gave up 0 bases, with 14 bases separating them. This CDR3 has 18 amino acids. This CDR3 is CASSLTAGLSSYNSPLHF. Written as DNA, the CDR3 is TGTGCCAGCAGCTTAACAGCCGGACTTAGCTCCTATAATTCACCCCTCCACTTT.

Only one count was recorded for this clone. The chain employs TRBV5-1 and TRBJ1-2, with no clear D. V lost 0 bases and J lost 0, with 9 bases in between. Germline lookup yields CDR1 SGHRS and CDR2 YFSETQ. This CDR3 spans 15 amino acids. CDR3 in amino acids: CASSLGPGANYGYTF. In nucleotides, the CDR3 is TGCGCCAGCAGCTTGGGACCGGGAGCTAACTATGGCTACACCTTC.

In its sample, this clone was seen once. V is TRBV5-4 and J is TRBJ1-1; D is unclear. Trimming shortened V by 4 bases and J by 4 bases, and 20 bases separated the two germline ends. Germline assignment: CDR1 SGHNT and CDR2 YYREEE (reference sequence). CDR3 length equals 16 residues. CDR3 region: CASSLRYGGRTTEAFF. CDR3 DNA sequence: TGTGCCAGCAGCCTGAGGTATGGCGGGCGGACCACTGAAGCTTTCTTT.

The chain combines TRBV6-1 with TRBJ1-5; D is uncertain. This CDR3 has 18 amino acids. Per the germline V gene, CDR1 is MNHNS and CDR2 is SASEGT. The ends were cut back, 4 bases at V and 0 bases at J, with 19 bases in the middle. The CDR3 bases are TGTGCCAGCAGTGGCTACGATTGGGCCATATATAGCAATCAGCCCCAGCATTTT. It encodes CASSGYDWAIYSNQPQHF.

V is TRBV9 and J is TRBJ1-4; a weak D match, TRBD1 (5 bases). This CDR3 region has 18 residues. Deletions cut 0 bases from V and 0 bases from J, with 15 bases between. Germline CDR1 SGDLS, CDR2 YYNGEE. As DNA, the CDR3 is TGTGCCAGCAGCGTAGGACTTCGAAAAGGGGCAACTAATGAAAAACTGTTTTTT. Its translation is CASSVGLRKGATNEKLFF.

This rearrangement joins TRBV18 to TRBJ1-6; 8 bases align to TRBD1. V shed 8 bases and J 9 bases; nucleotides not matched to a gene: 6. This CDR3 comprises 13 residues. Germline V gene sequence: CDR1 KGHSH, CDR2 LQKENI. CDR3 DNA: TGTGCCAGCGGAACAGGGGGAGGTTCACCCCTCCACTTT. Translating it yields CASGTGGGSPLHF. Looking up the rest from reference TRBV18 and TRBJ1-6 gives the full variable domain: NAGVMQNPRHLVRRRGQEARLRCSPMKGHSHVYWYRQLPEEGLKFMVYLQKENIIDESGMPKERFSAEFPKEGPSILRIQQVVRGDSAAYFCASGTGGGSPLHFGNGTRLTVT.

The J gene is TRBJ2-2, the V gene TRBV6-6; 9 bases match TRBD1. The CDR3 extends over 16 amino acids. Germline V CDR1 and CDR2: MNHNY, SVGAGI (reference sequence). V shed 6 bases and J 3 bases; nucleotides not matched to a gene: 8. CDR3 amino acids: CASRGSRTGDTGELFF. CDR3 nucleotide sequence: TGTGCCAGCAGGGGATCTCGGACAGGGGACACCGGGGAGCTGTTTTTT.

This CDR3 reads CASSLLLAGGTDTQYF. The CDR3 DNA sequence: TGTGCCAGCAGTTTATTACTAGCGGGAGGCACAGATACGCAGTATTTT. This chain connects TRBV28 to TRBJ2-3, with 11 bases that match TRBD2. There are 16 residues in the CDR3. The V gene's germline CDR1 is MDHEN and CDR2 SYDVKM. The V gene end was trimmed by 1 base and the J gene end by 1 base; junction bases not matched to a gene: 1.

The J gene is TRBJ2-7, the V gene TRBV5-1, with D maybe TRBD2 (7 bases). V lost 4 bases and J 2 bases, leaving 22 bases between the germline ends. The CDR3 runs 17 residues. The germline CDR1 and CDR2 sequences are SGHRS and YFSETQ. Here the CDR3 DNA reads TGCGCCAGCAGCCCGGGGGGCGGGAAAACAGAGACCTACGAGCAGTACTTC. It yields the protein CASSPGGGKTETYEQYF.

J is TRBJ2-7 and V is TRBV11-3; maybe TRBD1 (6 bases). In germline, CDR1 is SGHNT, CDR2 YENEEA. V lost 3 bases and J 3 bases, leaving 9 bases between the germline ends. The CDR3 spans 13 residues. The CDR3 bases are TGTGCCAGCAGCTTTATGGACAGCTACGAGCAGTACTTC. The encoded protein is CASSFMDSYEQYF. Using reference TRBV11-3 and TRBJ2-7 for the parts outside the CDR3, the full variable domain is EAGVVQSPRYKIIEKKQPVAFWCNPISGHNTLYWYLQNLGQGPELLIRYENEEAVDDSQLPKDRFSAERLKGVDSTLKIQPAELGDSAVYLCASSFMDSYEQYFGPGTRLTVT.

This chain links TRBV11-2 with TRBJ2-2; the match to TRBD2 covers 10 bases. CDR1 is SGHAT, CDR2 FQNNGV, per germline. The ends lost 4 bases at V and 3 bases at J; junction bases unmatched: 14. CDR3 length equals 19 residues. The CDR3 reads CASSSPLNSGRLYTGELFF. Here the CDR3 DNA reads TGTGCCAGCAGCTCCCCGTTGAATAGCGGGAGGCTATACACCGGGGAGCTGTTTTTT. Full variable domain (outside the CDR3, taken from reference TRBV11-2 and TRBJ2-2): EAGVAQSPRYKIIEKRQSVAFWCNPISGHATLYWYQQILGQGPKLLIQFQNNGVVDDSQLPKDRFSAERLKGVDSTLKIQPAKLEDSAVYLCASSSPLNSGRLYTGELFFGEGSRLTVL.

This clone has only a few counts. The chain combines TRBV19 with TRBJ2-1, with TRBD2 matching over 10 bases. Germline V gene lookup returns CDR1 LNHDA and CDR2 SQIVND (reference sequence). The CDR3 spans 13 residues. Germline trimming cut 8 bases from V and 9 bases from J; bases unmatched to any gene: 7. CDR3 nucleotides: TGTGCCAGTCGGCTAGCGGGAGTGCTTGAGCAGTTCTTC. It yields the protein CASRLAGVLEQFF. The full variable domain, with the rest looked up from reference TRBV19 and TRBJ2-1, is DGGITQSPKYLFRKEGQNVTLSCEQNLNHDAMYWYRQDPGQGLRLIYYSQIVNDFQKGDIAEGYSVSREKKESFPLTVTSAQKNPTAFYLCASRLAGVLEQFFGPGTRLTVL.

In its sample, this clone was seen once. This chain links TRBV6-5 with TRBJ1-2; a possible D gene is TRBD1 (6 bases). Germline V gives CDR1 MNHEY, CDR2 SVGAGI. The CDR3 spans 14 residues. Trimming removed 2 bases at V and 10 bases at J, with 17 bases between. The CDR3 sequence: CASSYISGGQNYTF. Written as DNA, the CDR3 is TGTGCCAGCAGTTACATTTCGGGCGGACAGAACTACACCTTC.

The CDR3 DNA is TGTGCCAGCAGCCCAAACAGGGACCCTAAACAGCCCCAGCATTTT. This gives the protein CASSPNRDPKQPQHF. The genes are TRBV5-6 and TRBJ1-5, with D possibly matching TRBD1 (6 bases). The V gene lost 4 bases and the J gene lost 7 bases, with 18 bases spanning the gap. CDR3 length: 15 residues. CDR1 is SGHDT and CDR2 is YYEEEE in the germline V gene.

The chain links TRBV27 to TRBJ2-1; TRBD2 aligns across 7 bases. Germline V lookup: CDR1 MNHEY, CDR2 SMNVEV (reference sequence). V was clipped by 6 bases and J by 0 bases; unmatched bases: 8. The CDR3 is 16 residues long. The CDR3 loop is CASRGKAGRSYNEQFF. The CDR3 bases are TGTGCCAGCAGAGGGAAAGCGGGGCGCTCCTACAATGAGCAGTTCTTC.

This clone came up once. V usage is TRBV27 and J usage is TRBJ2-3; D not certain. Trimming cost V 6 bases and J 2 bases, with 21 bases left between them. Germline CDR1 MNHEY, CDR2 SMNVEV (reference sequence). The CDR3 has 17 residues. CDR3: CASSYTGSNSVTDTQYF. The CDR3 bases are TGTGCCAGCAGCTACACCGGGTCCAACTCTGTCACAGATACGCAGTATTTT.

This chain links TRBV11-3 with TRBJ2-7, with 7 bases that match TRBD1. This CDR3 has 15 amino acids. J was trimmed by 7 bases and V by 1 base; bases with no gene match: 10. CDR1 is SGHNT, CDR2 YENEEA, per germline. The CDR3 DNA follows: TGTGCCAGCAGCTTAGCCCACAGGGGCCCTTGGGAGCAGTACTTC. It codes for CASSLAHRGPWEQYF.

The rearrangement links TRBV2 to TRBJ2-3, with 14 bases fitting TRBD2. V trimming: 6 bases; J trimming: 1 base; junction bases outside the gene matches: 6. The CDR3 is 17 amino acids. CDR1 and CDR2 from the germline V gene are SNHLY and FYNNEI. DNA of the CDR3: TGTGCCAGCAGAGAGGGACTAGCGGGAGTCGGCACAGATACGCAGTATTTT. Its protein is CASREGLAGVGTDTQYF.

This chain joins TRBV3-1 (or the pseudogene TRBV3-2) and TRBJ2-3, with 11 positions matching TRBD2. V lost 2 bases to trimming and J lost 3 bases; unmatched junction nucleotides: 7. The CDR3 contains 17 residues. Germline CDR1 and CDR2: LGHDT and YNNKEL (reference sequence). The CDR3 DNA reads TGTGCCAGCAGCCAAACACAGACTAGCGGGAAAACAGATACGCAGTATTTT. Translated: CASSQTQTSGKTDTQYF.